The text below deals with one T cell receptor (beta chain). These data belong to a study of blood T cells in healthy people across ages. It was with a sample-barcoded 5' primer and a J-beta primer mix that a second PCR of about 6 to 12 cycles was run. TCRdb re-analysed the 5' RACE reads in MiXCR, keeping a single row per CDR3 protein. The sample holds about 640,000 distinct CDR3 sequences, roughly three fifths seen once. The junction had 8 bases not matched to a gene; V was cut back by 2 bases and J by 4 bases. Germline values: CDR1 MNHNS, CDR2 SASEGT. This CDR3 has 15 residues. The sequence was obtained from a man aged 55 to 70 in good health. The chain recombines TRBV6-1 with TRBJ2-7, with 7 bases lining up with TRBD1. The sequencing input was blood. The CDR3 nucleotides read TGTGCCAGCAGTGAAAGGGACAGACCCGAATACGAGCAGTACTTC. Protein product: CASSERDRPEYEQYF.